The 6 T cell receptor beta chains listed next were all sequenced from one sample in a study of blood T cell repertoires in COVID-19. Profiled with immunoSEQ multiplex PCR; TCRdb holds only in-frame clones, not every one. The sample lists 150,000 to 190,000 clones, about 80% occurring once. The material sequenced was peripheral blood. The receptors shown here come from a man in his fifties or sixties with acute or convalescent COVID-19.

The chain employs TRBV19 and TRBJ1-6; TRBD1 aligns across 8 bases. Germline V lookup: CDR1 LNHDA, CDR2 SQIVND (reference sequence). V lost 6 bases and J lost 0; bases outside the gene matches: 7. The CDR3 covers 17 residues. This CDR3 reads CASSPPRGLSYNSPLHF. CDR3 coding DNA: TGTGCCAGTAGCCCACCCAGGGGGCTCTCCTATAATTCACCCCTCCACTTT.

The chain has TRBV6-5 and TRBJ2-7, with 7 bases aligning to TRBD1. V lost 8 bases and J lost 4; bases outside the gene matches: 8. The CDR3 totals 13 residues. Germline V CDR1 and CDR2: MNHEY, SVGAGI. The CDR3 loop reads CASQRQGAYEQYF. The CDR3 DNA reads as TGTGCCAGCCAGAGACAGGGAGCTTACGAGCAGTACTTC.

The rearrangement uses TRBV10-1 and TRBJ2-5; 14 positions match TRBD2. There are 14 residues in the CDR3. V dropped 6 bases and J dropped 4; count of bases not matched to a gene: 1. Germline CDR1 and CDR2: WNHNN and SYGVQD (reference sequence). The chain's CDR3 is CASRGLAGVETQYF. DNA of the CDR3: TGCGCCAGCAGGGGACTAGCGGGAGTAGAGACCCAGTACTTC.

The J gene is TRBJ1-2, the V gene TRBV18; TRBD1 aligns across 8 bases. The CDR3 is made up of 14 amino acids. V lost 3 bases and J lost 8; bases outside the gene matches: 8. The germline gives CDR1 KGHSH, CDR2 LQKENI. The CDR3 sequence is CASSPVQGGHGYTF. The CDR3 region has the DNA TGTGCCAGCTCACCCGTACAGGGGGGTCACGGCTACACCTTC.

The chain has TRBV9 and TRBJ2-3; D uncertain. This CDR3 region has 14 residues. The V gene lost 0 bases and the J gene lost 2 bases, with 7 bases spanning the gap. Germline values: CDR1 SGDLS, CDR2 YYNGEE. The CDR3 region is CASSVDPYTDTQYF. DNA for the CDR3: TGTGCCAGCAGCGTAGATCCTTACACAGATACGCAGTATTTT.

The V gene is TRBV3-1 (or the pseudogene TRBV3-2), the J gene TRBJ2-5, with 9 positions matching TRBD2. V lost 4 bases and J lost 8; bases outside the gene matches: 8. This CDR3 region has 14 residues. In germline, CDR1 is LGHDT, CDR2 YNNKEL (reference sequence). The CDR3 DNA is TGTGCCAGCAGCCCGCGGGGGGGGGCCGGAACCCAGTACTTC. It is translated as CASSPRGGAGTQYF.